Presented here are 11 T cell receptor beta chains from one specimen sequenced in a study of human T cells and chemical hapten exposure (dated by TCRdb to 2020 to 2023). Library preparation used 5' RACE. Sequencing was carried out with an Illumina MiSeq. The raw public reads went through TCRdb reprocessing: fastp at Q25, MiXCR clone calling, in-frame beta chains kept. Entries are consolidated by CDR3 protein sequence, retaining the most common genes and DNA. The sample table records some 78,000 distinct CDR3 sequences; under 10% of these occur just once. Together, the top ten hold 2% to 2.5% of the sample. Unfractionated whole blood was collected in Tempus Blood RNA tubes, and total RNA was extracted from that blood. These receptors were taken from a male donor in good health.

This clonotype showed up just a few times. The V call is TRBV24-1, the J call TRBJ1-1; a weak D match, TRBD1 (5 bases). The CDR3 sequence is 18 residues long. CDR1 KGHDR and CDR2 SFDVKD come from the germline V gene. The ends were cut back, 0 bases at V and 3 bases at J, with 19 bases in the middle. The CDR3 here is CATSDLPTASLRYTEAFF. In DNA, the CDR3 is TGTGCCACCAGTGATTTGCCGACAGCGTCCCTTCGTTACACTGAAGCTTTCTTT.

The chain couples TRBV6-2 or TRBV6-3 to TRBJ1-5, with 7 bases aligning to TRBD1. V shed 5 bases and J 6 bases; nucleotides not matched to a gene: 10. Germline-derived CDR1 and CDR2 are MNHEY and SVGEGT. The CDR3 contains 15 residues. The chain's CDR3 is CASSPPTGPTQPQHF. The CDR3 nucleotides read TGTGCCAGCAGTCCGCCGACAGGGCCCACTCAGCCCCAGCATTTT.

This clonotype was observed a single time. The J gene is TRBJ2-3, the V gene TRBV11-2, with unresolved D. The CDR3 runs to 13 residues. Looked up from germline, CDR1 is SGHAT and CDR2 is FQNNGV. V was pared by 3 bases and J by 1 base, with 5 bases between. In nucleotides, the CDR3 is TGTGCCAGCAGCTTTTTACGCACAGATACGCAGTATTTT. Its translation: CASSFLRTDTQYF.

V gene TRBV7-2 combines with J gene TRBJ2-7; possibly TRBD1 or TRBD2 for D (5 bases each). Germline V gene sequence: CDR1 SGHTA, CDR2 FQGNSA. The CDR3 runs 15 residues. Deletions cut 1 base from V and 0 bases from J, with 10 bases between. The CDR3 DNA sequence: TGTGCCAGCAGCTTAGACCCAGGGAGCTCCTACGAGCAGTACTTC. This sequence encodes CASSLDPGSSYEQYF.

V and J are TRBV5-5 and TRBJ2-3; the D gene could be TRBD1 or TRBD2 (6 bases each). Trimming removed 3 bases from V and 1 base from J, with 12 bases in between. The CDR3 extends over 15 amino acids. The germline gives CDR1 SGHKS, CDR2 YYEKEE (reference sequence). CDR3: CASSWSGAGTDTQYF. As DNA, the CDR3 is TGTGCCAGCAGCTGGTCGGGGGCCGGCACAGATACGCAGTATTTT.

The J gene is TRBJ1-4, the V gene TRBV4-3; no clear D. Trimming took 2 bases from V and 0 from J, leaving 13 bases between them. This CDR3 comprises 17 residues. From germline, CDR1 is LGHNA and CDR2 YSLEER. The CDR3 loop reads CASSQLGRFATNEKLFF. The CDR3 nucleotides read TGCGCCAGCAGCCAACTGGGCCGCTTTGCAACTAATGAAAAACTGTTTTTT.

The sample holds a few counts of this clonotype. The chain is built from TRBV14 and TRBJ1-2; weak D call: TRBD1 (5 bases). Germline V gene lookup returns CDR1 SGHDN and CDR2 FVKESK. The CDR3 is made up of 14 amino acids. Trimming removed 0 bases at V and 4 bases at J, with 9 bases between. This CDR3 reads CASSQELGGYGYTF. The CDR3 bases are TGTGCCAGCAGCCAAGAGTTGGGGGGCTATGGCTACACCTTC.

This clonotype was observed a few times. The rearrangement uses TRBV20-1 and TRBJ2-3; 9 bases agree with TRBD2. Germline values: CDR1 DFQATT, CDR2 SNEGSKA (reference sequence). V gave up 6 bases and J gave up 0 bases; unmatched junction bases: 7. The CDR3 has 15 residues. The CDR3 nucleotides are TGCAGTGCCCCGGGAGCGGGAGGTAGCACAGATACGCAGTATTTT. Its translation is CSAPGAGGSTDTQYF.

The CDR3 DNA reads as TGTGCCAGCAGCTTGGCGGGTTCCATCGACAGATCCTACAATGAGCAGTTCTTC. Translated, it gives CASSLAGSIDRSYNEQFF. The chain is built from TRBV5-6 and TRBJ2-1, with D possibly TRBD1 on 5 matching bases. Trimming left V 0 bases short and J 1 base short, with 17 bases between. Germline V gene sequence: CDR1 SGHDT, CDR2 YYEEEE. This CDR3 spans 18 amino acids.

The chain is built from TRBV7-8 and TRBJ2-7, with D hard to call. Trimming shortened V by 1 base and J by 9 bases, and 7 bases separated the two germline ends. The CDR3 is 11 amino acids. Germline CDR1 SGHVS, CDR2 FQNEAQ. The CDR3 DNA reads TGTGCCAGCAGCTTAGATGGGGTGCAGTACTTC. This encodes CASSLDGVQYF.

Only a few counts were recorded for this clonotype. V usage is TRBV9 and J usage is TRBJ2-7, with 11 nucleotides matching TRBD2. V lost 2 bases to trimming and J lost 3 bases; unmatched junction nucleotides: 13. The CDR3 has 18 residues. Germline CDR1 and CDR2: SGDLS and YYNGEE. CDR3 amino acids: CASSVGTSGRRKGYEQYF. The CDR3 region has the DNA TGTGCCAGCAGCGTTGGAACTAGCGGGAGACGAAAAGGCTACGAGCAGTACTTC.